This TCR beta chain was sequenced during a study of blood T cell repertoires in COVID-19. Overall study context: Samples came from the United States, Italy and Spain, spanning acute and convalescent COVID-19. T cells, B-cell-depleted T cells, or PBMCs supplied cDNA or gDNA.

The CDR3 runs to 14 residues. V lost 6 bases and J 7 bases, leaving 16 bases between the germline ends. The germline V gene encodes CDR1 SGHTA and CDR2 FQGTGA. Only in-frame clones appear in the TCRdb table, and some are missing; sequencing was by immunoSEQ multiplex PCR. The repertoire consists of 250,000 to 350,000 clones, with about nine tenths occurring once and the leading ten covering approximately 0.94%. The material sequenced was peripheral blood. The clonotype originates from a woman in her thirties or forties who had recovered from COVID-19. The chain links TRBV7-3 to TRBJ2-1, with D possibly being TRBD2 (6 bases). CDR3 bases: TGTGCCAGCAGTTTGACACCCGGGGGAAATGAGCAGTTCTTC. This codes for CASSLTPGGNEQFF.